This TCR beta chain was sequenced during a study of blood T cell repertoires in COVID-19. Background on the study: From the United States, Italy and Spain came samples of acute and convalescent COVID-19. Sample material is recorded as cDNA or gDNA derived from T cells, B-cell-depleted T cells, or PBMCs.

Methods used by the authors: For nucleated cells, counts were estimated from reference gene primer amplification. Repertoires were generated with immunoSEQ multiplex PCR, while TCRdb's copy carries only in-frame clones and drops some. Clone size and V and J calls were adopted from that table, with D and trimming inferred from the DNA. Of about 170,000 clones in the sample, around four fifths were seen once. Trimming shortened V by 3 bases and J by 5 bases, and 13 bases separated the two germline ends. Germline V lookup: CDR1 KGHSH, CDR2 LQKENI. The CDR3 totals 14 residues. The rearrangement uses TRBV18 and TRBJ1-1, with D possibly matching TRBD1 (5 bases). This TCR derives from a woman over 75 with active or convalescent COVID-19. The specimen was peripheral blood. The CDR3 spells CASSPPEGRTEAFF. CDR3 nucleotide sequence: TGTGCCAGCTCACCCCCGGAGGGGAGGACTGAAGCTTTCTTT.